This T cell receptor beta chain was recovered during a study of shared clonotypes between healthy human individuals. Broader study findings: Sharing of clonotypes among donors was expected to vary with sequencing depth.

From germline, CDR1 is MNHNS and CDR2 SASEGT. The V end was cut by 6 bases, the J end by 2 bases, with 4 bases between. The CDR3 has 11 residues. The assay was carried out at the deep level. Profiling relied on immunoSEQ multiplex PCR, and the TCRdb table lists in-frame clones only, not all of them. This sample has some 300,000 clones, with around four fifths found just once. Turning to this clone: Its target is not known. This same CDR3 is encoded by further DNA sequences in the sample.

The sample taken for sequencing was memory CD4+ T cells sorted from blood. Subset given: CD45RA-negative fraction. The origin of this receptor is a man aged 30-40 years in good health. This rearrangement joins TRBV6-1 to TRBJ1-1; D is unclear. As DNA, the CDR3 is TGTGCCAGCAGAGATAACACTGAAGCTTTCTTT. Amino acid sequence: CASRDNTEAFF.